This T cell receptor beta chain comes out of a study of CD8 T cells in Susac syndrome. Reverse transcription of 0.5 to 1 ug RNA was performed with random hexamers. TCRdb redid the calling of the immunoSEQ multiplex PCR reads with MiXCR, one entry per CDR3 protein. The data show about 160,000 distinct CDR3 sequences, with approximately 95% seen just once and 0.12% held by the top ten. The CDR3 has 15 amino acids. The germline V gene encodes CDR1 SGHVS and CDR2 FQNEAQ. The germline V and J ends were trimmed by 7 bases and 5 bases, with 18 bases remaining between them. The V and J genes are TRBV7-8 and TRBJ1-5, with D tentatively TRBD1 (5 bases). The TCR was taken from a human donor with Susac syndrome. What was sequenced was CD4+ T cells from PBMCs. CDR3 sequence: CASTPGRAGDQPQHF. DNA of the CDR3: TGTGCCAGCACCCCCGGGCGGGCGGGGGATCAGCCCCAGCATTTT.